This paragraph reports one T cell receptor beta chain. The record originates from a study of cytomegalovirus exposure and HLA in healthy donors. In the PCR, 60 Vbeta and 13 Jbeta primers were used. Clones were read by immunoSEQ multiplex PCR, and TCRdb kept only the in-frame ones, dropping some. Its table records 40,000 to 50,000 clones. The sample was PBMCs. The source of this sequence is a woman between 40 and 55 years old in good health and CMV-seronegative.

The CDR3 DNA is TGTGCCAGCAGCGTCCGACAGGAAGTCTCACCCCTCCACTTT. Protein sequence: CASSVRQEVSPLHF. The chain carries TRBV9 and TRBJ1-6, with D maybe TRBD1 (6 bases). This CDR3 contains 14 residues. Germline CDR1 is SGDLS and CDR2 is YYNGEE. V was shortened by 2 bases and J by 10 bases, with 13 bases between the two germline ends.